This T cell receptor beta chain was captured in a study of Ad26.COV2.S vaccination and SARS-CoV-2 variants. The sample's treatment: some 20 received Ad26.COV2.S at low or high dose, single or two shots; five or six received placebo; per-sample allocation not given. Day 63 after the first injection of vaccine or placebo was the sampling time. Aged 18-55 years, donor was enrolled in Boston in the early 2020s. Remarks on this clone: The antigen remains unidentified.

Overall study findings and caveats: Breadth of non-spike TCRs did not differ between vaccinees and placebo recipients.

Generated by immunoSEQ multiplex PCR, the TCRdb table keeps only in-frame clones and is missing some. The sample has 500,000 or so clones; 87% are singletons. The germline CDR1 and CDR2 sequences are LNHDA and SQIVND (reference sequence). Trimming removed 4 bases from V and 4 bases from J, with 13 bases in between. The CDR3 spans 14 residues. The source of this sequence is a person between 18 and 59 years old who received the Ad26.COV2.S COVID-19 vaccine or a placebo. The chain couples TRBV19 to TRBJ1-1, with D perhaps TRBD1 (5 bases). This sample comprised peripheral blood, obtained in a trial of Ad26.COV2.S vaccine versus placebo. The DNA of the CDR3 is TGTGCCAGTAGTAATGGGGGGTATGGCACTGAAGCTTTCTTT. This codes for CASSNGGYGTEAFF.